The present T cell receptor (beta chain) was sequenced within a study of shared clonotypes between healthy human individuals (dated by TCRdb to 2020 to 2022). About the full investigation: The cohort comprised a couple of women and three men aged 18 to 49 years. Leukapheresis yielded between about 0.94 and 8.9 billion PBMCs per donor. Per donor, three plates each were used for CD4 naive and CD4 memory, two for CD8 naive, and one for CD8 memory. Blood TCR repertoires of five healthy adults were deeply sequenced to estimate repertoire size and the extent of clonotype sharing between individuals. Libraries were prepared and TCR repertoires were sequenced by different laboratories using diverse techniques, in order to increase sequencing depth and limit assay-specific biases.

This clone was observed a few times. Its recognized antigen is unknown. No quality values exist for individual bases; no much larger clone is one base distant. What the authors observed across the whole study: The genetic and exposure-history diversity represented was limited by the small number of donors. Higher generation probabilities were observed for clonotypes shared by all four sorted-subset donors than for non-shared clonotypes. Only blood was sampled, and tissue TCR repertoires likely differ from those in blood. Rarefaction of sorted-subset datasets indicated incomplete sequencing despite the large sequencing depth. Naive subsets generally had larger estimated clonotype richness than memory subsets did. Based on pairwise subsampling, the degree of clonotype sharing among donors was expected to be affected by sequencing depth. About 4.5% of naive CD4, 3.5% of naive CD8, approximately 2% of memory CD4, and 0.4% of memory CD8 clonotypes were shared across four donors.

Using the deep immunoSEQ assay, TCR CDR3 regions were amplified from genomic DNA by multiplex PCR. Genomic DNA extracted from each cell subset was distributed evenly over all wells of several immunoSEQ 96-well plates, and each plate served as one replicate. Each replicate PCR for sorted subsets received around 210 ng genomic DNA, equal to tens of thousands of T cell genomes. Purified libraries were quantified with a Qubit 3.0 fluorometer, sized on a Bioanalyzer 2100, and re-quantified with the KAPA Library Quantification kit. A separate single-read 150-cycle Illumina NextSeq 550 flow cell was used to sequence each immunoSEQ 96-well plate. The original pipeline was this. Because the immunoSEQ output held only junctional sequences and lacked quality scores, the filtering could not match the filtering applied to full-length reads. Sequences were annotated with PyIR, a Python wrapper for IgBLAST v1.9, and V/J genes and CDR3 were assigned using IMGT germline references. Reads with weak V/J assignments (E-value above 1e-6), missing CDR3, stop codons, out-of-frame junctions, or ambiguous translated residues were removed. V3J clonotypes were defined as sequences sharing an identical inferred V gene, J gene, and CDR3 amino acid sequence. Percentage overlap between repertoires was computed as shared unique clonotypes divided by the size of the smaller repertoire. RTK rarefaction, the Chao1 estimator, and Recon v2.1 estimates of unobserved clonotypes were used to assess repertoire richness. OLGA was used to compute generation probabilities for all TCRbeta clonotypes that the gDNA method yielded from a handful of donors. The table was pulled from immuneACCESS by TCRdb, which kept in-frame rearrangements only. Such tables lose some clones; where checked, under half of the loss comes from unresolved V genes, and the rest has no known cause. The V and J calls and the clone size are those of that table, but D and trimming were determined from the DNA. The sample includes about 1 million clones, with more than 60% observed a single time. Roughly 1.5% of the sample is taken by the ten largest.

Donors were healthy HIV-negative adults with no recently reported acute infections or vaccinations. Every donor was a Caucasian adult residing in Nashville, Tennessee, USA. CD4+ T cells were enriched by magnetic negative selection; naive cells were then positively selected on CD45RA, and the negative fraction formed the memory subset. Blood was obtained by leukapheresis, after which PBMCs were separated by Ficoll-Histopaque density gradient centrifugation and cryopreserved in liquid nitrogen vapor phase. Purity and quantity of every magnetically sorted T cell population were checked by analytical flow cytometry. From each sorted fraction, genomic DNA was isolated and quantified by UV absorbance on a Nanodrop 2000c. The receptor comes from a young man in good health. The sequenced sample was memory CD4+ T cells sorted from blood. Interpreted using the paper, the cell subset or site label stands for: CD45RA-negative fraction.

In nucleotides, the sequence is TGTGCCAGCAGCCCTCGGGCGGCGCCGGACAGGAATGGCTACACCTTC. This gives the protein CASSPRAAPDRNGYTF. This sequence uses TRBV11-2 and TRBJ1-2; TRBD1 agrees with 7 junctional bases. The CDR3 goes from the cysteine to the phenylalanine over 16 residues. Only the CDR3 portion is preserved as DNA: 48 bases, with reading frame beginning at the first base. CDR1 is given as SGHAT and CDR2 as FQNNGV, both from the germline V gene. V is pruned by 5 bases and J by 6 bases, leaving 15 bases of the junction without a gene match.